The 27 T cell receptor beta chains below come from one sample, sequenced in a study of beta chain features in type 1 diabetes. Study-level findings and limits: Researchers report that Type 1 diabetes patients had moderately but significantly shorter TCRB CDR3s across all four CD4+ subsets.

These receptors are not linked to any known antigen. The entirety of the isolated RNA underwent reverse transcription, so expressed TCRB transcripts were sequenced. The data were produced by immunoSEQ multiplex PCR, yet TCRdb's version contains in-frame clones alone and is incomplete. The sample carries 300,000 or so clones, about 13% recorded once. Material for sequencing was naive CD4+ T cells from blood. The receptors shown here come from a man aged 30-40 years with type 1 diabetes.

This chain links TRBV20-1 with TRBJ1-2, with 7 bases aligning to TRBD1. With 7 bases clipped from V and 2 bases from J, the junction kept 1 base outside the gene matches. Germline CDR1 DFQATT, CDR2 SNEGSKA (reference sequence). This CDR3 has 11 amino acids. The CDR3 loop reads CSGDSNYGYTF. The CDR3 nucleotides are TGCAGTGGGGACAGCAACTATGGCTACACCTTC.

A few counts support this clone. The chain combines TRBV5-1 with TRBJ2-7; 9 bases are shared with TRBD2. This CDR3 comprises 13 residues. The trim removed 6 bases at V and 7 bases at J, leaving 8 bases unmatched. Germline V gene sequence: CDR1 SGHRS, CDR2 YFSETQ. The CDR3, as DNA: TGCGCCAGCAAAATAGCGGGAGTAGATGAGCAGTACTTC. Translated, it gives CASKIAGVDEQYF.

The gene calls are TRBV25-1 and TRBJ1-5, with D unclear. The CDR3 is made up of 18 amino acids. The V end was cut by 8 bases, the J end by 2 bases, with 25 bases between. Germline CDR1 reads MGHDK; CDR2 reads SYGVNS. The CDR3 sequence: CASVEGFRNRRGNQPQHF. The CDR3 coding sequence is TGTGCCAGCGTTGAGGGATTCCGGAACCGCCGGGGCAATCAGCCCCAGCATTTT.

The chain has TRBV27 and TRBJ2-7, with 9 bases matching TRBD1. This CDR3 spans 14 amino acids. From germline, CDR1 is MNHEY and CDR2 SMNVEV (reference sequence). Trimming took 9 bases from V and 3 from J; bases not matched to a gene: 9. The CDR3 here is CASGDPGQGYEQYF. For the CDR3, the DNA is TGTGCCAGTGGGGATCCGGGACAGGGCTACGAGCAGTACTTC.

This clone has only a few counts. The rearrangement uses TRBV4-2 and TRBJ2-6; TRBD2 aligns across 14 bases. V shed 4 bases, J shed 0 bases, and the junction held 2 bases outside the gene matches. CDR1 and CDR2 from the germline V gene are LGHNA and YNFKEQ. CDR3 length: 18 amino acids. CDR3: CASSLTSGRASGANVLTF. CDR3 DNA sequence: TGTGCCAGCAGCCTGACTAGCGGGAGGGCCTCTGGGGCCAACGTCCTGACTTTC.

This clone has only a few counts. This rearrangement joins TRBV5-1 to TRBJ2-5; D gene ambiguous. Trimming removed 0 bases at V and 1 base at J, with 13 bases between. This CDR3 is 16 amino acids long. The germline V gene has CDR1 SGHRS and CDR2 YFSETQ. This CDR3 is CASSLGLATAQETQYF. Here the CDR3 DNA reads TGCGCCAGCAGCTTGGGTTTAGCTACGGCCCAAGAGACCCAGTACTTC.

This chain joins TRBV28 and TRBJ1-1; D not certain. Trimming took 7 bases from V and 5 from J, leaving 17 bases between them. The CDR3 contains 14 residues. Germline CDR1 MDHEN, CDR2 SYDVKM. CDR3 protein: CASTPSSGRTEAFF. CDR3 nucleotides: TGTGCCAGCACCCCATCTTCGGGGAGGACTGAAGCTTTCTTT.

CDR3 region: CASSGGSWTDTQYF. The CDR3 nucleotides are TGTGCCAGCAGTGGAGGCAGTTGGACAGATACGCAGTATTTT. The V call is TRBV2, the J call TRBJ2-3; no reliable D call. The CDR3 is 14 amino acids. The V gene lost 4 bases and the J gene lost 3 bases, with 11 bases spanning the gap. Germline loops: CDR1 SNHLY, CDR2 FYNNEI. The full variable domain, rest sourced from reference TRBV2 and TRBJ2-3, is EPEVTQTPSHQVTQMGQEVILRCVPISNHLYFYWYRQILGQKVEFLVSFYNNEISEKSEIFDDQFSVERPDGSNFTLKIRSTKLEDSAMYFCASSGGSWTDTQYFGPGTRLTVL.

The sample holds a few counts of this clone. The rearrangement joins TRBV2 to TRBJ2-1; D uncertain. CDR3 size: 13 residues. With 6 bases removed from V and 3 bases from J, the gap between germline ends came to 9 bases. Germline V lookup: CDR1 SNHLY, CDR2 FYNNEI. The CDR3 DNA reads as TGTGCCAGCAGCCCCTATGGCTACAATGAGCAGTTCTTC. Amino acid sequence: CASSPYGYNEQFF.

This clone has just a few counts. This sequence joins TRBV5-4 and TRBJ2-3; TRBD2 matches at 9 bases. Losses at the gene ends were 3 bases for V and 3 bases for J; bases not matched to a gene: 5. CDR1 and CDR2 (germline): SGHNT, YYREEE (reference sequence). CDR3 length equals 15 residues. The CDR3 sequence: CASSYPAGGTDTQYF. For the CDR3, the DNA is TGTGCCAGCAGCTACCCGGCGGGAGGGACAGATACGCAGTATTTT.

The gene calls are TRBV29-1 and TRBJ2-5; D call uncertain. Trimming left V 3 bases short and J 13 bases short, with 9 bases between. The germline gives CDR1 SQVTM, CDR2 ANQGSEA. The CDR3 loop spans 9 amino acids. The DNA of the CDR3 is TGCAGCGTTGATCAGATCCCGTACTTC. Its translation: CSVDQIPYF.

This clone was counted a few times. CDR3 sequence: CASSPIQLADSYNEQFF. CDR3 nucleotide sequence: TGTGCCAGCAGTCCAATCCAACTAGCGGACTCCTACAATGAGCAGTTCTTC. This rearrangement joins TRBV2 to TRBJ2-1, with 8 bases lining up with TRBD2. With 5 bases clipped from V and 0 bases from J, the junction kept 9 bases outside the gene matches. Looked up from germline, CDR1 is SNHLY and CDR2 is FYNNEI. This CDR3 has 17 amino acids.

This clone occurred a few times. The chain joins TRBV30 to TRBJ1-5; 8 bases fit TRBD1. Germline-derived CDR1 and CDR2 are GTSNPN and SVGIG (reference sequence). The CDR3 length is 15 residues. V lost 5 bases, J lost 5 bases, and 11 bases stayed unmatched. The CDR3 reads CAWGLQGAFDQPQHF. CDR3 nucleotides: TGTGCCTGGGGTCTTCAGGGGGCATTCGATCAGCCCCAGCATTTT.

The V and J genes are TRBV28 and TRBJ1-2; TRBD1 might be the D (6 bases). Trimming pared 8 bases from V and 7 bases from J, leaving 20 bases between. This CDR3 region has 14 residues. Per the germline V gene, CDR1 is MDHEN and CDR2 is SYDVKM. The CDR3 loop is CASQIPMTGGGYTF. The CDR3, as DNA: TGTGCCAGCCAGATTCCAATGACAGGCGGTGGCTACACCTTC.

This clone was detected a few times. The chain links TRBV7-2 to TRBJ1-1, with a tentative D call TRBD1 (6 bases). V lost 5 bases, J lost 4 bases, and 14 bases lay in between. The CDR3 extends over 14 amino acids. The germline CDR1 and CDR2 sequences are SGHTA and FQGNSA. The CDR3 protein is CASSPVRGSTEAFF. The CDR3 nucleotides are TGTGCCAGCAGCCCAGTGAGGGGGAGCACTGAAGCTTTCTTT.

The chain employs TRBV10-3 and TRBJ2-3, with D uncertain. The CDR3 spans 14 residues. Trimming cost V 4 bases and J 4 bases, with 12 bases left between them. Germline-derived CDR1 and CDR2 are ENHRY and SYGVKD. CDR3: CAISVSKRADTQYF. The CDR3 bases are TGTGCCATCAGTGTGAGCAAACGAGCAGATACGCAGTATTTT.

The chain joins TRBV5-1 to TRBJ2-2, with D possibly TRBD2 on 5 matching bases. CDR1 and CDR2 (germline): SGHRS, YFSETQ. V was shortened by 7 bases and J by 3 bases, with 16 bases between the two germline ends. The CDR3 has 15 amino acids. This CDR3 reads CASATQTSDTGELFF. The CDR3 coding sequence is TGCGCCAGCGCTACCCAAACTAGTGACACCGGGGAGCTGTTTTTT.

As DNA, the CDR3 is TGTGCCAGCAGCTTGACAGGGGGCCCCCTCATTGGCTTCTTT. The encoded protein is CASSLTGGPLIGFF. V is TRBV7-2 and J is TRBJ1-1, with 10 nucleotides matching TRBD1. J gave up 14 bases and V 3 bases, and 12 bases lay outside the gene matches. CDR3 length: 14 residues. The germline CDR1 and CDR2 sequences are SGHTA and FQGNSA.

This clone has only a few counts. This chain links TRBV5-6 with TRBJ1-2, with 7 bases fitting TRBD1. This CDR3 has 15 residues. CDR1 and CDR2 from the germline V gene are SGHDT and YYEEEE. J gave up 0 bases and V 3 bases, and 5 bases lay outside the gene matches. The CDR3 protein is CASSSGTAANYGYTF. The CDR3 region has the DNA TGTGCCAGCAGCTCCGGGACAGCAGCTAACTATGGCTACACCTTC.

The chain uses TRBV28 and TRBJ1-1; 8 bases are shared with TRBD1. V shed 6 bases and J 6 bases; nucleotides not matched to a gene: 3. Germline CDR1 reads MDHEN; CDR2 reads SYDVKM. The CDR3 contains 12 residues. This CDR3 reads CASRVQGAEAFF. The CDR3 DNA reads TGTGCCAGCAGAGTACAGGGGGCTGAAGCTTTCTTT.

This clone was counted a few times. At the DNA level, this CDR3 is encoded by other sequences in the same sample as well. This chain's CDR3 is CASSLDREQFF. In DNA, the CDR3 is TGCGCCAGCAGCCTGGACCGGGAGCAGTTCTTC. The chain joins TRBV5-1 to TRBJ2-1, with D uncertain. Trimming pared 4 bases from V and 10 bases from J, leaving 9 bases between. This CDR3 is 11 amino acids long. Germline CDR1 is SGHRS and CDR2 is YFSETQ.

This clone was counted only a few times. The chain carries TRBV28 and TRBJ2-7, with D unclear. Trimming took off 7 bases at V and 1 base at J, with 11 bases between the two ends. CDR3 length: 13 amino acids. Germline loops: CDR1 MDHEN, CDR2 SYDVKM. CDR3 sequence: CASIDRQSYEQYF. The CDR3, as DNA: TGTGCCAGCATCGACCGACAATCCTACGAGCAGTACTTC.

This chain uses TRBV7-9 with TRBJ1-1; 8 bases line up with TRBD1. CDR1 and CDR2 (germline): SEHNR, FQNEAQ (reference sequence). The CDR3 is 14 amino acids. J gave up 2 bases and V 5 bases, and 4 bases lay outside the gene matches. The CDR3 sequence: CASSTGTGNTEAFF. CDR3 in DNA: TGTGCCAGCAGCACCGGGACAGGCAACACTGAAGCTTTCTTT.

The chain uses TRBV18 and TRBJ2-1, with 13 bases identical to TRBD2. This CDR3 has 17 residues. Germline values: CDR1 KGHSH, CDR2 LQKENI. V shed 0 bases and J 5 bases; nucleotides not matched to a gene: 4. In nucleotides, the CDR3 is TGTGCCAGCTCACCACCGGGGACTAGCGGGACCGACAATGAGCAGTTCTTC. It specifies CASSPPGTSGTDNEQFF.

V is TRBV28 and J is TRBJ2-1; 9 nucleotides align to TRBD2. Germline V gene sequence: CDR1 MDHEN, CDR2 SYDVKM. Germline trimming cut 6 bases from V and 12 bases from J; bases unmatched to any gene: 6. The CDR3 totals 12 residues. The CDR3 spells CASSIAGVAQFF. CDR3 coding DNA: TGTGCCAGCAGCATAGCGGGAGTTGCGCAGTTCTTC.

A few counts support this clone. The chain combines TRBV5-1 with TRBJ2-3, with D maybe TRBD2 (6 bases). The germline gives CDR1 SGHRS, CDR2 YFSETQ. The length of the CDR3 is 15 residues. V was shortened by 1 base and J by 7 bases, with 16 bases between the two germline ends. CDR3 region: CASSLTSSSYNTQYF. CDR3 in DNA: TGCGCCAGCAGCTTGACTAGCTCCAGTTATAATACGCAGTATTTT.

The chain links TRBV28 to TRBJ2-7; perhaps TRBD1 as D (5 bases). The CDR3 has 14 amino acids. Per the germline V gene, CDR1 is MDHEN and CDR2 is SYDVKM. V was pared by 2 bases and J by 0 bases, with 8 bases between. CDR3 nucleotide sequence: TGTGCCAGCAGTTTACCCACAGGCTCCTACGAGCAGTACTTC. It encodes CASSLPTGSYEQYF. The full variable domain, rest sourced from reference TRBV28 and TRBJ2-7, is DVKVTQSSRYLVKRTGEKVFLECVQDMDHENMFWYRQDPGLGLRLIYFSYDVKMKEKGDIPEGYSVSREKKERFSLILESASTNQTSMYLCASSLPTGSYEQYFGPGTRLTVT.